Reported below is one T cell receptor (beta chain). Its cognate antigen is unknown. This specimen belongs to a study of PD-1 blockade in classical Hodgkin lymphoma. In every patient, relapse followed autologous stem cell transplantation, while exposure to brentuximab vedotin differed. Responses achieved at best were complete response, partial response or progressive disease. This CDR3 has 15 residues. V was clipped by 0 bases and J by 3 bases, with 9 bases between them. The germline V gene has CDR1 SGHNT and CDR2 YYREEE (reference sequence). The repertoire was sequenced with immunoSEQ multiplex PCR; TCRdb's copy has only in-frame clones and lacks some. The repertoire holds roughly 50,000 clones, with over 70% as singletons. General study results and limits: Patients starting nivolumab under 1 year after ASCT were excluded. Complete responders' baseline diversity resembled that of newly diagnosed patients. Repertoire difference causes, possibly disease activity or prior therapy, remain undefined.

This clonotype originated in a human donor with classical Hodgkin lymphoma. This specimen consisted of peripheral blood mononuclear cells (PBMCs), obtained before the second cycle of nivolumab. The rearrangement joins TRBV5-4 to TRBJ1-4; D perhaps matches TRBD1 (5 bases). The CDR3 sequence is CASSLAGVPNEKLFF. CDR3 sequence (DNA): TGTGCCAGCAGCTTGGCGGGGGTCCCTAATGAAAAACTGTTTTTT.